This paragraph reports one T cell receptor (beta chain). This sample was included in a study of CD8 T cells in Susac syndrome. Random hexamers were used to reverse transcribe 0.5 to 1 ug of RNA. TCR beta CDR3 was amplified by immunoSEQ covering 54 Vbeta and 13 Jbeta. TCRdb reprocessed the immunoSEQ multiplex PCR reads with MiXCR, giving one entry per CDR3 protein. Among about 240,000 distinct CDR3 sequences, less than 96% were seen once, and the ten largest hold less than 0.11%. Germline lookup yields CDR1 SGHNT and CDR2 YYREEE (reference sequence). Trimming removed 2 bases from V and 6 bases from J; junction bases left unmatched: 10. CDR3 length: 15 amino acids.

The receptor was isolated from a human donor with Susac syndrome. What was sequenced was CD4+ T cells from PBMCs. The gene calls are TRBV5-4 and TRBJ2-7, with 8 bases that match TRBD2. The DNA for the CDR3 is TGTGCCAGCAGCTTCGGCGGGAGGACCGGGTCCGAGCAGTACTTC. Translating it yields CASSFGGRTGSEQYF.